These 18 T cell receptor beta chains came from one sample sequenced in a study of PD-1 blockade in mismatch repair-deficient tumors (dated by TCRdb to 2015 to 2018). Libraries were built with the immunoSEQ multiplex PCR assay. In its TCRdb copy, this immuneACCESS table keeps in-frame sequences only and misses some clones. Where compared with another copy, unresolved V genes explain less than half of these, and the others have no known cause. The sample table lists 56,000 or so clones, roughly 80% of them with a count of one. The leading ten clones occupy about 8.3% of the sample. Here the sequenced sample was peripheral blood, taken about 20 weeks after starting pembrolizumab. Every receptor here comes from an adult with mismatch repair-deficient cancer.

The chain is built from TRBV7-9 and TRBJ2-1; 14 positions match TRBD2. The CDR3 loop spans 16 amino acids. V was pared by 5 bases and J by 3 bases, with 3 bases of the junction left unmatched. Germline V lookup: CDR1 SEHNR, CDR2 FQNEAQ (reference sequence). In DNA form, the CDR3 reads TGTGCCAGCAGCCCTGGGACTAGCGGGAGCTACAATGAGCAGTTCTTC. It translates to CASSPGTSGSYNEQFF.

The chain recombines TRBV18 with TRBJ1-1; 8 positions match TRBD1. Per the germline V gene, CDR1 is KGHSH and CDR2 is LQKENI. The V and J ends lost 3 bases and 4 bases, in that order; junction bases with no gene match: 7. This CDR3 contains 15 residues. CDR3 loop: CASSPFSTGGTEAFF. The CDR3 DNA is TGTGCCAGCTCACCCTTTTCTACAGGGGGCACTGAAGCTTTCTTT.

CDR3 coding DNA: TGTGCCAGCAGCTTAGCCCCACAGCGCAATCAGCCCCAGCATTTT. The encoded protein is CASSLAPQRNQPQHF. This chain connects TRBV7-3 to TRBJ1-5; D is unclear. This CDR3 is built from 15 residues. CDR1 and CDR2 (germline): SGHTA, FQGTGA. The ends were cut back, 2 bases at V and 2 bases at J, with 10 bases in the middle.

The chain combines TRBV6-1 with TRBJ1-3; the D is unclear. Germline V gene lookup returns CDR1 MNHNS and CDR2 SASEGT. The V and J ends lost 2 bases and 7 bases respectively, with 6 bases between them. This CDR3 is built from 12 residues. The CDR3 sequence: CASSEKTNTIYF. CDR3 DNA: TGTGCCAGCAGTGAAAAGACGAACACCATATATTTT.

The rearrangement links TRBV6-6 to TRBJ1-5; D is unclear. The CDR3 spans 14 residues. Per the germline V gene, CDR1 is MNHNY and CDR2 is SVGAGI (reference sequence). V was clipped by 0 bases and J by 6 bases, with 9 bases between them. This CDR3 reads CASSYSAAGQPQHF. The CDR3 nucleotides read TGTGCCAGCAGTTACTCCGCGGCGGGTCAGCCCCAGCATTTT.

This chain links TRBV7-8 with TRBJ2-1, with D unresolved. This CDR3 contains 13 residues. In germline, CDR1 is SGHVS, CDR2 FQNEAQ. Trimming pared 9 bases from V and 0 bases from J, leaving 9 bases between. For the CDR3, the DNA is TGTGCCAGTAAGGAGTCCTCCTACAATGAGCAGTTCTTC. The encoded protein is CASKESSYNEQFF.

This chain links TRBV19 with TRBJ2-7; 8 bases line up with TRBD2. The CDR3 contains 14 residues. Germline loops: CDR1 LNHDA, CDR2 SQIVND (reference sequence). The V and J ends lost 5 bases and 4 bases, in that order; junction bases with no gene match: 7. CDR3 region: CASSVAGRSYEQYF. The CDR3 DNA reads as TGTGCCAGTAGTGTAGCGGGACGATCGTACGAGCAGTACTTC.

This clone showed up just once. The V and J genes are TRBV27 and TRBJ2-1; D not resolved. The V end lost 3 bases, the J end lost 0 bases, and 3 bases lay between the germline ends. CDR3 length: 13 amino acids. Per the germline V gene, CDR1 is MNHEY and CDR2 is SMNVEV (reference sequence). CDR3 nucleotides: TGTGCCAGCAGTTTTAGCTCCTACAATGAGCAGTTCTTC. Amino acids: CASSFSSYNEQFF.

This clone was counted once. V is TRBV5-1 and J is TRBJ2-1; D not certain. Deletions cut 0 bases from V and 3 bases from J, with 4 bases between. The CDR3 is 13 residues long. Germline V gene data show CDR1 as SGHRS and CDR2 as YFSETQ. The CDR3 region is CASSLDNYNEQFF. Here the CDR3 DNA reads TGCGCCAGCAGCTTGGACAACTACAATGAGCAGTTCTTC.

The rearrangement uses TRBV7-3 and TRBJ2-5; D is tentatively TRBD1 or TRBD2 (6 bases each). Trimming shortened V by 5 bases and J by 2 bases, and 18 bases separated the two germline ends. This CDR3 is 16 amino acids long. Looked up from germline, CDR1 is SGHTA and CDR2 is FQGTGA. CDR3 loop: CASSRGGQGPQETQYF. The DNA for the CDR3 is TGTGCCAGCAGCCGAGGGGGGCAGGGCCCGCAAGAGACCCAGTACTTC. Variable domain in full (rest from reference TRBV7-3 and TRBJ2-5): GAGVSQTPSNKVTEKGKYVELRCDPISGHTALYWYRQSLGQGPEFLIYFQGTGAADDSGLPNDRFFAVRPEGSVSTLKIQRTERGDSAVYLCASSRGGQGPQETQYFGPGTRLLVL.

The genes are TRBV11-3 and TRBJ2-2; D is ambiguous. The ends were cut back, 1 base at V and 5 bases at J, with 8 bases in the middle. The CDR3 runs 14 residues. The V gene's germline CDR1 is SGHNT and CDR2 YENEEA. CDR3 loop: CASSLGAATGELFF. The CDR3 DNA is TGTGCCAGCAGCTTAGGGGCAGCTACCGGGGAGCTGTTTTTT.

In this sample, this clone turned up a few times. The chain couples TRBV6-5 to TRBJ2-7, with a tentative D call TRBD1 (6 bases). Trimming left V 6 bases short and J 2 bases short, with 11 bases between. From germline, CDR1 is MNHEY and CDR2 SVGAGI. There are 13 residues in the CDR3. This CDR3 reads CASSRDITYEQYF. The CDR3 DNA follows: TGTGCCAGCAGCCGGGACATAACCTACGAGCAGTACTTC.

The V gene is TRBV4-3, the J gene TRBJ2-3; weak D call: TRBD2 (6 bases). This CDR3 spans 15 amino acids. CDR1 and CDR2 from the germline V gene are LGHNA and YSLEER. V was pared by 1 base and J by 0 bases, with 8 bases between. The CDR3 DNA sequence: TGCGCCAGCAGCCAAGGGGGGACTAGCACAGATACGCAGTATTTT. This sequence encodes CASSQGGTSTDTQYF.

The chain combines TRBV6-5 with TRBJ2-5, with 8 bases matching TRBD1. Germline V CDR1 and CDR2: MNHEY, SVGAGI. The CDR3 totals 14 residues. V dropped 5 bases and J dropped 7; count of bases not matched to a gene: 9. CDR3 in amino acids: CASSRQGTSSTQYF. The CDR3, as DNA: TGTGCCAGCAGTAGACAGGGGACAAGTTCGACCCAGTACTTC.

V is TRBV6-5 and J is TRBJ2-7, with 11 bases fitting TRBD2. CDR3 length: 15 residues. Trimming removed 6 bases from V and 3 bases from J; junction bases left unmatched: 7. Germline V gene lookup returns CDR1 MNHEY and CDR2 SVGAGI. The CDR3 bases are TGTGCCAGCAGCGAACAGGGACTAGCGGACTACGAGCAGTACTTC. Protein product: CASSEQGLADYEQYF.

This clone occurred a few times. The genes are TRBV11-2 and TRBJ1-1; 8 bases are shared with TRBD1. CDR3 length equals 13 residues. V lost 7 bases and J lost 11; bases outside the gene matches: 12. Germline V lookup: CDR1 SGHAT, CDR2 FQNNGV. The chain's CDR3 is CASTIRQGSEAFF. CDR3 sequence (DNA): TGTGCCAGCACTATTCGACAGGGGTCGGAGGCTTTCTTT.

The V and J genes are TRBV11-3 and TRBJ2-5, with D tentatively TRBD1 (6 bases). Per germline, CDR1 SGHNT and CDR2 YENEEA. Trimming took 0 bases from V and 4 from J, leaving 12 bases between them. This CDR3 is 15 amino acids long. The CDR3 DNA follows: TGTGCCAGCAGCTTAGATGGGGGCCAGTCAGAGACCCAGTACTTC. Protein sequence: CASSLDGGQSETQYF.

The chain recombines TRBV11-3 with TRBJ2-7, with 14 bases lining up with TRBD2. Trimming took 6 bases from V and 3 from J; bases not matched to a gene: 7. CDR1 is SGHNT, CDR2 YENEEA, per germline. The CDR3 sequence is 16 residues long. The CDR3 DNA follows: TGTGCCAGCAGTTTTGGACTAGCGGGAGGTTTCTACGAGCAGTACTTC. As protein: CASSFGLAGGFYEQYF.